A selection of T cell receptor beta chains follows, all from one sample in a study of T-cell memory formation after mild COVID-19. TCRdb ran MiXCR on the 5' RACE reads and lists one entry per CDR3 protein. The table has around 200,000 distinct CDR3 sequences, around 30% seen once. The sample taken for sequencing was PBMCs or a T cell subset sorted from them (not recorded which). These receptors were obtained from an adult woman who had mild COVID-19 (a few samples of this study predate the infection). Cell type and time point are not known. The CDR3 runs from the conserved cysteine through the conserved F or W. A D gene is named only where the DNA matches it firmly. Clone size appears in some rows only: once, few, many, or a class for an expanded clone.

abundance,len,j_gene,d_gene,v_gene,CDR3aa,CDR3nt
.,12,TRBJ2-4,.,TRBV20-1,CSARVHKNIQYF,TGCAGTGCTAGAGTACACAAAAACATTCAGTACTTC
few,13,TRBJ1-5,.,TRBV24-1,CATSQGGNQPQHF,TGTGCCACCAGTCAGGGCGGCAATCAGCCCCAGCATTTT
few,15,TRBJ1-1,.,TRBV5-1,CASRPSGFGNTEAFF,TGCGCCAGCAGGCCGTCGGGCTTTGGGAACACTGAAGCTTTCTTT
few,16,TRBJ1-6,.,TRBV5-1,CASSQRGSSYNSPLHF,TGCGCCAGCAGCCAACGGGGAAGCTCCTATAATTCACCCCTCCACTTT
few,15,TRBJ2-1,.,TRBV6-2/TRBV6-3,CASSYVTVSYNEQFF,TGTGCCAGCAGTTACGTAACAGTCTCCTACAATGAGCAGTTCTTC
few,16,TRBJ1-1,.,TRBV6-5,CASSYSLGGSGTEAFF,TGTGCCAGCAGTTACTCCCTTGGGGGATCGGGCACTGAAGCTTTCTTT
few,20,TRBJ2-1,TRBD2,TRBV7-6,CASSLAASGGYLGSYNEQFF,TGTGCCAGCAGCTTAGCGGCCAGCGGGGGGTATCTGGGCTCCTACAATGAGCAGTTCTTC
few,12,TRBJ2-3,.,TRBV15,CATSRDRVTQYF,TGTGCCACCAGCAGAGATCGCGTTACGCAGTATTTT
few,15,TRBJ1-6,.,TRBV2,CASTNQGGDNSPLHF,TGTGCCAGCACCAACCAGGGCGGTGATAATTCACCCCTCCACTTT
.,14,TRBJ2-5,.,TRBV12-3/TRBV12-4,CASSRDGAQETQYF,TGTGCCAGCAGTCGGGATGGAGCCCAGGAGACCCAGTACTTC
many,15,TRBJ2-1,.,TRBV30,CAWSVLRRTNNEQFF,TGTGCCTGGAGTGTACTCAGGCGCACGAACAATGAGCAGTTCTTC
few,13,TRBJ2-1,.,TRBV7-9,CASSSNRPGEQFF,TGTGCCAGCAGCTCAAATCGCCCTGGCGAGCAGTTCTTC
few,17,TRBJ2-2,.,TRBV4-1,CASSQDKDTSNTGELFF,TGCGCCAGCAGCCAAGATAAGGATACTTCGAACACCGGGGAGCTGTTTTTT
few,17,TRBJ2-5,TRBD1,TRBV7-9,CASSPRSDRVWQETQYF,TGTGCCAGCAGCCCCCGCTCCGACAGGGTTTGGCAAGAGACCCAGTACTTC
few,14,TRBJ1-2,.,TRBV5-1,CASSLQQGNYGYTF,TGCGCCAGCAGCTTGCAACAGGGAAACTATGGCTACACCTTC
.,15,TRBJ1-2,.,TRBV7-9,CASSLAGDLNYGYTF,TGTGCCAGCAGCCTAGCGGGGGACCTGAACTATGGCTACACCTTC
.,15,TRBJ1-6,TRBD1,TRBV7-9,CASRPGTGGNSPLHF,TGTGCCAGCAGACCCGGGACAGGGGGAAATTCACCCCTCCACTTT
.,17,TRBJ2-5,TRBD2,TRBV7-2,CASSLSVGLAGWETQYF,TGTGCCAGCAGCTTATCAGTTGGACTAGCGGGATGGGAGACCCAGTACTTC
.,15,TRBJ2-1,.,TRBV7-2,CASSPGPNGGNAQFF,TGTGCCAGCAGCCCGGGACCAAACGGGGGCAATGCGCAGTTCTTC
.,15,TRBJ1-2,.,TRBV12-3/TRBV12-4,CASSPRRVVGYGYTF,TGTGCCAGCAGTCCCCGTCGCGTGGTTGGGTATGGCTACACCTTC
.,14,TRBJ2-2,.,TRBV20-1,CSARQDLNTGELFF,TGCAGTGCCAGACAGGACTTGAACACCGGGGAGCTGTTTTTT
once,14,TRBJ1-1,TRBD1,TRBV7-6,CASFTYGTDVEAFF,TGTGCCAGCTTCACTTACGGGACAGACGTTGAAGCTTTCTTT
few,18,TRBJ2-3,TRBD2,TRBV25-1,CASSGLAGGPRYSDTQYF,TGTGCCAGCAGTGGACTAGCGGGAGGGCCAAGGTACTCAGATACGCAGTATTTT
.,13,TRBJ1-1,.,TRBV9,CASSATVNTEAFF,TGTGCCAGCAGCGCCACAGTGAACACTGAAGCTTTCTTT
few,15,TRBJ2-7,TRBD1,TRBV4-1,CASSLLDRGGYEQYF,TGCGCCAGCAGCCTCCTGGACAGGGGTGGGTACGAGCAGTACTTC
.,14,TRBJ2-7,TRBD1,TRBV19,CASTPGTGDLEQYF,TGTGCCAGTACACCCGGGACAGGGGATCTCGAGCAGTACTTC
few,13,TRBJ1-6,.,TRBV9,CASSAYGDSPLHF,TGTGCCAGCAGCGCCTACGGCGATTCACCCCTCCACTTT
few,15,TRBJ2-1,TRBD2,TRBV24-1,CATSYPGGPGDEQFF,TGTGCCACCAGTTACCCGGGAGGGCCTGGGGATGAGCAGTTCTTC
many,12,TRBJ2-1,TRBD2,TRBV27,CATGTRGGGRFF,TGTGCCACCGGGACTAGAGGGGGGGGTCGGTTCTTC
.,14,TRBJ2-6,.,TRBV12-3/TRBV12-4,CASRQSSGANVLTF,TGTGCCAGCAGACAGAGCTCTGGGGCCAACGTCCTGACTTTC
.,12,TRBJ1-1,.,TRBV12-3/TRBV12-4,CASSSQLSEAFF,TGTGCCAGCAGTTCCCAACTCAGTGAAGCTTTCTTT
few,15,TRBJ1-2,.,TRBV5-1,CASSLTILETEGYTF,TGCGCCAGCAGCCTGACAATCTTAGAGACGGAAGGCTACACCTTC
few,16,TRBJ2-7,TRBD2,TRBV7-2,CASSLIIASGSYEQYF,TGTGCCAGCAGCTTAATTATTGCTAGCGGGAGCTACGAGCAGTACTTC
.,14,TRBJ2-2,.,TRBV2,CASRVTVNTGELFF,TGTGCCAGCAGGGTGACAGTGAACACCGGGGAGCTGTTTTTT
.,11,TRBJ2-3,.,TRBV4-1,CASSHWGAQYF,TGCGCCAGCAGCCACTGGGGGGCGCAGTATTTT
.,11,TRBJ2-5,.,TRBV28,CASSATGTQYF,TGTGCCAGCAGTGCCACAGGTACCCAGTACTTC
.,12,TRBJ1-6,.,TRBV5-1,CASSLVRSPLHF,TGCGCCAGCAGCTTGGTTCGTTCACCCCTCCACTTT
.,15,TRBJ2-1,TRBD1,TRBV12-3/TRBV12-4,CASSTRQGWHNEQFF,TGTGCCAGCAGTACTCGACAGGGCTGGCACAATGAGCAGTTCTTC
few,14,TRBJ1-3,.,TRBV9,CASSVEQAGNTIYF,TGTGCCAGCAGCGTAGAACAGGCTGGAAACACCATATATTTT
.,16,TRBJ2-2,TRBD2,TRBV7-2,CASSLTSGRATGELFF,TGTGCCAGCAGCTTAACTAGCGGGAGGGCGACCGGGGAGCTGTTTTTT
few,17,TRBJ2-1,TRBD1,TRBV12-3/TRBV12-4,CASSEPPGQGAPGEQFF,TGTGCCAGCAGCGAACCCCCGGGACAGGGGGCCCCGGGTGAGCAGTTCTTC
few,15,TRBJ2-2,.,TRBV20-1,CSARRGGSNTGELFF,TGCAGTGCACGACGAGGGGGATCGAACACCGGGGAGCTGTTTTTT
.,15,TRBJ2-7,.,TRBV5-1,CASSPGARNHYEQYF,TGCGCCAGCAGCCCGGGGGCCAGAAATCACTACGAGCAGTACTTC
.,13,TRBJ1-2,.,TRBV5-1,CASSLDPKYGYTF,TGCGCCAGCAGCTTAGACCCGAAGTATGGCTACACCTTC
.,14,TRBJ2-7,TRBD1,TRBV29-1,CSALDRVYTYEQYF,TGCAGCGCCCTTGACAGGGTGTACACCTACGAGCAGTACTTC
.,14,TRBJ1-1,.,TRBV19,CASSPLYRVAEAFF,TGTGCCAGTAGTCCCCTATACAGGGTCGCTGAAGCTTTCTTT
few,14,TRBJ2-5,.,TRBV20-1,CSARVGQGGETQYF,TGCAGTGCTAGAGTAGGACAAGGAGGAGAGACCCAGTACTTC
few,15,TRBJ1-6,.,TRBV10-3,CAISAEGNYNSPLHF,TGTGCCATCAGTGCCGAGGGGAATTATAATTCACCCCTCCACTTT
few,14,TRBJ2-4,.,TRBV7-2,CASSLYRGENIQYF,TGTGCCAGCAGCTTATATAGGGGGGAAAACATTCAGTACTTC
.,16,TRBJ2-7,.,TRBV7-6,CASSPVGSPSSYEQYF,TGTGCCAGCAGCCCCGTTGGCTCCCCATCCTCCTACGAGCAGTACTTC
.,17,TRBJ2-7,.,TRBV12-3/TRBV12-4,CASSLPGDTVGIYEQYF,TGTGCCAGCAGCTTGCCGGGAGACACCGTTGGGATCTACGAGCAGTACTTC
.,18,TRBJ1-3,.,TRBV18,CASSPQKQGPISGNTIYF,TGTGCCAGCTCACCCCAGAAACAGGGACCGATCTCTGGAAACACCATATATTTT
.,16,TRBJ1-1,.,TRBV12-3/TRBV12-4,CASSFGRAGMNTEAFF,TGTGCCAGCAGTTTCGGGAGGGCAGGCATGAACACTGAAGCTTTCTTT
.,12,TRBJ2-7,.,TRBV6-1,CASRAGYYEQYF,TGTGCCAGCCGCGCGGGGTATTACGAGCAGTACTTC
.,18,TRBJ2-5,TRBD1,TRBV12-3/TRBV12-4,CASSFGPLQGLKDEGQYF,TGTGCCAGCAGTTTCGGCCCACTACAGGGGCTGAAGGACGAAGGCCAGTACTTC
few,12,TRBJ2-2,.,TRBV27,CASSTTIGELFF,TGTGCCAGCAGCACCACTATCGGGGAGCTGTTTTTT
.,14,TRBJ2-5,TRBD1,TRBV7-9,CASSSGAQGKTQYF,TGTGCCAGCAGTTCCGGAGCACAGGGGAAGACCCAGTACTTC